Below are 20 T cell receptor beta chains sequenced from a single sample in a study of CD8+ T cells in alopecia areata (dated by TCRdb to 2016 to 2018). Library preparation employed the immunoSEQ multiplex PCR assay. RNA was extracted from all samples and reverse transcribed into cDNA as template for TCR sequencing. TCRdb took this table from immuneACCESS and kept in-frame rearrangements with V and J called. Such tables lack part of the clones; where checked against another copy, unresolved V genes explain under half of the gap, and the rest is unexplained. The sample table records about 150,000 clones; around 50% of these occur just once. The ten most abundant clones make up just under 20% of the sample. The time point label of this sample denotes: baseline before oral tofacitinib. The specimen comprised CD8+ T cells sorted from blood, sampled at week 0. Receptors were obtained from a human donor with alopecia areata.

The chain links TRBV30 to TRBJ2-3; 9 nucleotides agree with TRBD1. The CDR3 is 13 residues long. Germline CDR1 GTSNPN, CDR2 SVGIG (reference sequence). The trim removed 3 bases at V and 6 bases at J, leaving 4 bases unmatched. In nucleotides, the CDR3 is TGTGCCTGGAGCATTGGACAGGGGGATACGCAGTATTTT. Residues: CAWSIGQGDTQYF.

This clone has more than one count but fewer than ten. The rearrangement joins TRBV29-1 to TRBJ1-2, with unresolved D. The CDR3 spans 11 residues. Germline V gene sequence: CDR1 SQVTM, CDR2 ANQGSEA. V lost 0 bases and J 7 bases, leaving 6 bases between the germline ends. The CDR3 region has the DNA TGCAGCGTTGAAGACGGGCGTGGCTACACCTTC. Protein: CSVEDGRGYTF.

This clone has more than one count but fewer than ten. The genes are TRBV29-1 and TRBJ2-4, with D perhaps TRBD1 (6 bases). The V gene's germline CDR1 is SQVTM and CDR2 ANQGSEA. This CDR3 spans 15 amino acids. The V end lost 2 bases, the J end lost 1 base, and 12 bases lay between the germline ends. CDR3 nucleotides: TGCAGCGTTGAACTGACCACAGGGGCCAAAAACATTCAGTACTTC. Its translation is CSVELTTGAKNIQYF.

The CDR3 nucleotides read TGTGCCAGCAGTGAACGACAGGGTGGTGAGCAGTTCTTC. This codes for CASSERQGGEQFF. The chain is built from TRBV28 and TRBJ2-1; 7 bases are a match to TRBD1. Per germline, CDR1 MDHEN and CDR2 SYDVKM. The CDR3 runs 13 residues. The V and J ends lost 5 bases and 9 bases, in that order; junction bases with no gene match: 7.

This clone was counted many times. The chain couples TRBV29-1 to TRBJ2-5; D is uncertain. Germline-derived CDR1 and CDR2 are SQVTM and ANQGSEA. The V and J ends lost 7 bases and 3 bases respectively, with 6 bases between them. The CDR3 totals 10 residues. The CDR3 sequence: CSATKETQYF. CDR3 DNA: TGCAGCGCGACGAAAGAGACCCAGTACTTC.

The V and J genes are TRBV6-1 and TRBJ1-2; D is ambiguous. Per the germline V gene, CDR1 is MNHNS and CDR2 is SASEGT. The CDR3 totals 16 residues. The V gene lost 4 bases and the J gene lost 0 bases, with 15 bases spanning the gap. The CDR3: CASSVPFQGANYGYTF. CDR3 DNA sequence: TGTGCCAGCAGTGTTCCATTCCAAGGAGCTAACTATGGCTACACCTTC.

This chain uses TRBV13 with TRBJ1-1; D possibly corresponds to TRBD1 (6 bases). The CDR3 runs 12 residues. Trimming took 4 bases from V and 10 from J, leaving 13 bases between them. Per germline, CDR1 PRHDT and CDR2 FYEKMQ (reference sequence). The CDR3: CASSSRGRGAFF. CDR3 sequence (DNA): TGTGCCAGCAGCTCGAGGGGGAGGGGAGCTTTCTTT.

This chain uses TRBV14 with TRBJ2-1; 10 positions match TRBD2. CDR3 length equals 15 residues. The junction had 5 bases not matched to a gene; V was cut back by 2 bases and J by 7 bases. Germline V gene data show CDR1 as SGHDN and CDR2 as FVKESK. CDR3 sequence (DNA): TGTGCCAGCAGCCAAAGAGCGGGGGGGCGGAATGAGCAGTTCTTC. Protein product: CASSQRAGGRNEQFF.

As for this clone: Other nucleotide sequences in the sample specify the same CDR3. The V call is TRBV4-3, the J call TRBJ2-5; no clear D. Deletions cut 0 bases from V and 3 bases from J, with 5 bases between. The CDR3 is made up of 13 amino acids. CDR1 LGHNA and CDR2 YSLEER come from the germline V gene. CDR3: CASSQDLEETQYF. In DNA form, the CDR3 reads TGCGCCAGCAGCCAAGATTTGGAAGAGACCCAGTACTTC.

The genes are TRBV18 and TRBJ2-1, with 8 nucleotides matching TRBD1. Germline trimming cut 3 bases from V and 8 bases from J; bases unmatched to any gene: 3. Germline CDR1 reads KGHSH; CDR2 reads LQKENI. This CDR3 has 13 amino acids. The CDR3 DNA sequence: TGTGCCAGCTCACCGACAGGGGAGGATGAGCAGTTCTTC. Residues: CASSPTGEDEQFF.

The chain is built from TRBV30 and TRBJ2-1; D might be TRBD1 or TRBD2, each matching 6 bases. Germline loops: CDR1 GTSNPN, CDR2 SVGIG (reference sequence). This CDR3 has 11 residues. Trimming took off 8 bases at V and 7 bases at J, with 12 bases between the two ends. The CDR3 protein is CAGEGGNEQFF. CDR3 sequence (DNA): TGTGCCGGCGAAGGGGGGAATGAGCAGTTCTTC.

The chain carries TRBV4-3 and TRBJ1-5; D gene uncertain. CDR3 size: 14 residues. V lost 4 bases and J lost 1, with 8 bases in between. Germline V gives CDR1 LGHNA, CDR2 YSLEER. CDR3 coding DNA: TGCGCCAGCAGCCCAGGACGGAGCAATCAGCCCCAGCATTTT. Protein: CASSPGRSNQPQHF.

The chain couples TRBV4-3 to TRBJ1-6; a possible D gene is TRBD1 (6 bases). From germline, CDR1 is LGHNA and CDR2 YSLEER. The V and J ends lost 0 bases and 9 bases respectively, with 12 bases between them. The CDR3 has 15 amino acids. The CDR3 DNA follows: TGCGCCAGCAGCCAAGATCGGGGAGGGGGTTCACCCCTCCACTTT. It translates to CASSQDRGGGSPLHF.

The table lists this clone with a few counts. The chain is built from TRBV23-1 and TRBJ1-5, with D possibly matching TRBD1 (5 bases). TRBV23-1 is filed as an ORF, its function uncertain. V gave up 0 bases and J gave up 2 bases, with 11 bases separating them. The CDR3 contains 16 residues. The CDR3, as DNA: TGCGCCAGCAGTCAATCGGGGGTAAGGGGCAATCAGCCCCAGCATTTT. Residues: CASSQSGVRGNQPQHF.

The genes are TRBV9 and TRBJ2-1; 7 bases fit TRBD2. CDR1 is SGDLS and CDR2 is YYNGEE in the germline V gene. After removal of 3 bases from V and 8 bases from J, the junction contained 11 bases not matched to a gene. The CDR3 covers 15 residues. As DNA, the CDR3 is TGTGCCAGCAGCGAAACCGGGACTATACTTCATGAGCAGTTCTTC. It translates to CASSETGTILHEQFF.

This clone turned up a few times. The chain has TRBV29-1 and TRBJ2-1; D unclear. This CDR3 is 15 amino acids long. In germline, CDR1 is SQVTM, CDR2 ANQGSEA. V lost 0 bases to trimming and J lost 6 bases, with 15 bases between them. The DNA of the CDR3 is TGCAGCGTTGAAGAAGGCCTAGGATTCCCCAATGAGCAGTTCTTC. It translates to CSVEEGLGFPNEQFF.

The rearrangement joins TRBV11-2 to TRBJ2-7, with D perhaps matching TRBD1 or TRBD2 (7 bases each). This CDR3 contains 14 residues. Germline CDR1 and CDR2: SGHAT and FQNNGV. Trimming shortened V by 3 bases and J by 5 bases, and 14 bases separated the two germline ends. The CDR3 coding sequence is TGTGCCAGCAGCTTGGGAGGGGGCCCAAACGAGCAGTACTTC. This encodes CASSLGGGPNEQYF.

The chain is built from TRBV4-3 and TRBJ2-7, with D hard to call. The V end lost 0 bases, the J end lost 4 bases, and 7 bases lay between the germline ends. This CDR3 region has 13 residues. Germline CDR1 reads LGHNA; CDR2 reads YSLEER. The CDR3 sequence is CASSQDSTYEQYF. DNA for the CDR3: TGCGCCAGCAGCCAAGATTCCACGTACGAGCAGTACTTC.

The sample holds a few counts of this clone. The rearrangement links TRBV2 to TRBJ1-4, with TRBD1 identical over 8 bases. The germline gives CDR1 SNHLY, CDR2 FYNNEI. CDR3 length: 14 residues. Trimming cost V 6 bases and J 7 bases; bases outside gene matches: 7. The CDR3 region is CASRQQGGSEKLFF. Here the CDR3 DNA reads TGTGCCAGCAGGCAACAGGGGGGTAGTGAAAAACTGTTTTTT.

There are a few counts of this clone. The genes are TRBV29-1 and TRBJ2-7; D might be TRBD2 (6 bases). There are 12 residues in the CDR3. Germline assignment: CDR1 SQVTM and CDR2 ANQGSEA. V gave up 6 bases and J gave up 7 bases, with 16 bases separating them. The CDR3 sequence is CSVLGQSGEQYF. In nucleotides, the CDR3 is TGCAGCGTGTTAGGGCAGAGCGGGGAGCAGTACTTC.